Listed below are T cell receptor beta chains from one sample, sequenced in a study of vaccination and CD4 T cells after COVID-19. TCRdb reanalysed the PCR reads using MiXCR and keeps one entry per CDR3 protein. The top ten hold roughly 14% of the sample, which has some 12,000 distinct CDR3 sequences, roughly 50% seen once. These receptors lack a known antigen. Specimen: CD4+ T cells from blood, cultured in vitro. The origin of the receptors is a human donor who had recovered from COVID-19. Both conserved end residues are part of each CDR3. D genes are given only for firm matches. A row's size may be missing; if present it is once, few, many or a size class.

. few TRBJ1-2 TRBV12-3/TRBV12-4 CASSLPGNYGYTF TGTGCCAGCAGTCTTCCGGGTAACTATGGCTACACCTTC
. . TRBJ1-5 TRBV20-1 CSAGPGVSNQPQHF TGCAGTGCTGGGCCGGGGGTTAGCAATCAGCCCCAGCATTTT
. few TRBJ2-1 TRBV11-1 CASSLSASFGEQFF TGTGCCAGCAGCTTATCGGCTTCTTTCGGTGAGCAGTTCTTC
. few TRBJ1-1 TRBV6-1 CASSGPGMNTEAFF TGTGCCAGCAGTGGCCCGGGAATGAACACTGAAGCTTTCTTT
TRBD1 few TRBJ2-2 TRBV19 CARGQHFGTGELFF TGTGCCAGGGGACAGCATTTCGGCACCGGGGAGCTGTTTTTT
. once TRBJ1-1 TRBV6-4 CASRQDRNTEAFF TGTGCCAGCAGACAAGACAGGAACACTGAAGCTTTCTTT
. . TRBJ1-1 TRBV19 CASSIVETGGTEAFF TGTGCCAGTAGTATAGTTGAGACAGGCGGCACTGAAGCTTTCTTT
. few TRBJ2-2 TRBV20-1 CSARGTAEGELFF TGCAGTGCTAGAGGAACAGCCGAAGGGGAGCTGTTTTTT
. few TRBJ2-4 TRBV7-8 CASSSGLDIKNIQYF TGTGCCAGCAGCTCCGGACTGGACATTAAAAACATTCAGTACTTC
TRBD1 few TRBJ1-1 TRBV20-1 CSASTGGWTEAFF TGCAGTGCTTCGACAGGGGGATGGACTGAAGCTTTCTTT
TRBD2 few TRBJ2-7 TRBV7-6 CASSSYRLAVKPRYYEQYF TGTGCCAGCAGCTCTTATAGACTAGCCGTCAAACCCCGCTACTACGAGCAGTACTTC
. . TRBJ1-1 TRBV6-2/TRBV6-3 CASSYSLWNTEAFF TGTGCCAGCAGTTACTCTCTTTGGAACACTGAAGCTTTCTTT
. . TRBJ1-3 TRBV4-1 CASSQDRRGVRNTIYF TGCGCCAGCAGCCAAGATCGGCGGGGGGTGAGAAACACCATATATTTT
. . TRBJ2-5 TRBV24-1 CATSAPDRETQYF TGTGCCACCAGTGCCCCGGACCGAGAGACCCAGTACTTC
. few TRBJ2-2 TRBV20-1 CSARPGTANTGELFF TGCAGTGCTAGACCCGGCACCGCGAACACCGGGGAGCTGTTTTTT
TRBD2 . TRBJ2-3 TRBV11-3 CASSPGAGASTDTQYF TGTGCCAGCAGCCCTGGGGCGGGAGCCAGCACAGATACGCAGTATTTT
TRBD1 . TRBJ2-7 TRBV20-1 CSALRTGTYEQYF TGCAGTGCCCTACGGACAGGGACCTACGAGCAGTACTTC
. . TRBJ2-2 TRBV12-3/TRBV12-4 CASSPGQGERNTGELFF TGTGCCAGCAGCCCGGGGCAGGGCGAAAGAAACACCGGGGAGCTGTTTTTT
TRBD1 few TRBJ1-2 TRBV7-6 CASSLAAGQGAGYTF TGTGCCAGCAGCTTAGCGGCGGGACAGGGGGCGGGCTACACCTTC
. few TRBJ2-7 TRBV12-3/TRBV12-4 CASTRSPHEQYF TGTGCCAGCACCCGTAGCCCCCACGAGCAGTACTTC
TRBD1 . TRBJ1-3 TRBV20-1 CSAKQGAGNTIYF TGCAGTGCTAAACAGGGGGCTGGAAACACCATATATTTT
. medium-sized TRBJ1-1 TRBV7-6 CASSLRWQGTEAFF TGTGCCAGCAGCTTACGGTGGCAGGGCACTGAAGCTTTCTTT
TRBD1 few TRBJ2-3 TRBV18 CASSRNTGTGGADTQYF TGTGCCAGCTCACGAAACACCGGGACAGGGGGCGCAGATACGCAGTATTTT
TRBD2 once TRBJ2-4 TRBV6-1 CASYPGGGNIQYF TGTGCCAGCTACCCCGGGGGGGGAAACATTCAGTACTTC
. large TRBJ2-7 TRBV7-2 CASSLWASEQYF TGTGCCAGCAGCTTGTGGGCCTCCGAGCAGTACTTC
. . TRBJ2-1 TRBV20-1 CSARTTSRQYNEQFF TGCAGTGCTAGAACTACTAGTCGGCAATACAATGAGCAGTTCTTC
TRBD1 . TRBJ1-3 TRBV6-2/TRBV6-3 CASSYGQGPGNTIYF TGTGCCAGCAGTTACGGACAGGGTCCTGGAAACACCATATATTTT
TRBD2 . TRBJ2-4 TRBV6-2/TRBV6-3 CASSRTSGGASDIQYF TGTGCCAGCAGTAGGACTAGCGGGGGGGCCTCGGACATTCAGTACTTC
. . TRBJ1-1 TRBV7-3 CASSVLQENTEAFF TGTGCCAGCAGCGTATTGCAGGAGAACACTGAAGCTTTCTTT
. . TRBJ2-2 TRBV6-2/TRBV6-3 CASSYSEGYTSTGELFF TGTGCCAGCAGTTACTCGGAGGGATATACTTCTACCGGGGAGCTGTTTTTT
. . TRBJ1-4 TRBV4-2 CASSRETSATNEKLFF TGTGCCAGCAGCCGCGAGACGTCTGCAACTAATGAAAAACTGTTTTTT